This entry concerns a single T cell receptor beta chain. The CDR3 spans 13 residues. Looked up from germline, CDR1 is LNHDA and CDR2 is SQIVND (reference sequence). Trimming stripped 5 bases from V and 5 bases from J, with 12 bases between. The data stem from a study of blood T cell repertoires in COVID-19. Turning to the study itself: T cells, B-cell-depleted T cells, or PBMCs provided the cDNA or gDNA that served as material.

Clones were read by immunoSEQ multiplex PCR, and TCRdb kept only the in-frame ones, dropping some. Here the sample spans over 300,000 clones, 90% being singletons. This chain links TRBV19 with TRBJ1-2, with D maybe TRBD1 (5 bases). The clonotype comes from a man younger than 35 with active or convalescent COVID-19. The sequenced sample consisted of peripheral blood. As DNA, the CDR3 is TGTGCCAGTAGTCCAATGACAGCATATGGCTACACCTTC. Its translation is CASSPMTAYGYTF.